This TCR beta chain was profiled in a study of blood T cell repertoires in COVID-19. Study as a whole: Researchers got acute and convalescent COVID-19 samples from the United States, Italy and Spain. PBMCs, B-cell-depleted T cells, or T cells were the source of the cDNA or gDNA that made up the material.

As handled by the study authors: Reference gene primer amplification gave estimated nucleated cell counts. Measured with immunoSEQ multiplex PCR; TCRdb has only the in-frame clones, and not every one. The V and J calls and clone size are taken from that table; D and trimming were inferred from the DNA. The sample has about 64,000 clones; 70% to 90% are singletons. The CDR3 spans 15 residues. Losses at the gene ends were 4 bases for V and 8 bases for J; bases not matched to a gene: 8. The V gene's germline CDR1 is SGHNT and CDR2 YYREEE (reference sequence). The sample taken for sequencing was peripheral blood. The sequence was collected from a man aged 65-85 years with acute or convalescent COVID-19. The rearrangement joins TRBV5-4 to TRBJ1-4; 10 bases map to TRBD1. The CDR3 bases are TGTGCCAGCAGCACCAGGACAGGGGGAAAAGAAAAACTGTTTTTT. It translates to CASSTRTGGKEKLFF.